These 13 T cell receptor beta chains originate from one sample sequenced in a study of blood T cell repertoires in COVID-19. Clones were read by immunoSEQ multiplex PCR, and TCRdb kept only the in-frame ones, dropping some. In the table there are 130,000 to 150,000 clones, around 82% of which are singletons. The sequencing sample was made of peripheral blood. The receptor set was obtained from a man between 60 and 70 years old with active or convalescent COVID-19.

The chain is built from TRBV14 and TRBJ2-1, with D hard to call. The V gene lost 0 bases and the J gene lost 9 bases, with 15 bases spanning the gap. From germline, CDR1 is SGHDN and CDR2 FVKESK. CDR3 length: 15 residues. The CDR3 protein is CASSQDFFRGSEQFF. The CDR3 DNA is TGTGCCAGCAGCCAAGATTTTTTTCGAGGAAGTGAGCAGTTCTTC. The full variable domain, completed using reference TRBV14 and TRBJ2-1, is EAGVTQFPSHSVIEKGQTVTLRCDPISGHDNLYWYRRVMGKEIKFLLHFVKESKQDESGMPNNRFLAERTGGTYSTLKVQPAELEDSGVYFCASSQDFFRGSEQFFGPGTRLTVL.

This chain uses TRBV5-1 with TRBJ1-2; tentative D call: TRBD1 (5 bases). Trimming shortened V by 1 base and J by 4 bases, and 17 bases separated the two germline ends. CDR1 is SGHRS, CDR2 YFSETQ, per germline. This CDR3 is 16 amino acids long. CDR3 sequence: CASSLSDSGGGYGYTF. CDR3 nucleotides: TGCGCCAGCAGCTTGAGTGACAGCGGGGGAGGCTATGGCTACACCTTC. Variable domain in full (rest from reference TRBV5-1 and TRBJ1-2): KAGVTQTPRYLIKTRGQQVTLSCSPISGHRSVSWYQQTPGQGLQFLFEYFSETQRNKGNFPGRFSGRQFSNSRSEMNVSTLELGDSALYLCASSLSDSGGGYGYTFGSGTRLTVV.

The chain recombines TRBV30 with TRBJ2-7; D perhaps matches TRBD1 (6 bases). V lost 3 bases, J lost 4 bases, and 7 bases lay in between. This CDR3 has 11 amino acids. Germline values: CDR1 GTSNPN, CDR2 SVGIG (reference sequence). The CDR3 here is CAWSDRYEQYF. The CDR3 DNA follows: TGTGCCTGGAGCGACAGGTACGAGCAGTACTTC.

The chain joins TRBV27 to TRBJ2-7, with a tentative D call TRBD1 (6 bases). CDR1 and CDR2 from the germline V gene are MNHEY and SMNVEV (reference sequence). This CDR3 spans 12 amino acids. The germline V and J ends were trimmed by 6 bases and 2 bases, with 8 bases remaining between them. The CDR3 DNA sequence: TGTGCCAGCAGACAGGGAGCCTACGAGCAGTACTTC. Its protein is CASRQGAYEQYF.

The gene calls are TRBV19 and TRBJ2-7; D might be TRBD2 (6 bases). The CDR3 is made up of 14 amino acids. Trimming took off 5 bases at V and 1 base at J, with 12 bases between the two ends. The germline gives CDR1 LNHDA, CDR2 SQIVND (reference sequence). The CDR3 region is CASSPRRGSYEQYF. CDR3 nucleotides: TGTGCCAGTAGTCCCCGCCGGGGGTCCTACGAGCAGTACTTC.

The V call is TRBV7-3, the J call TRBJ1-2; weak D call: TRBD1 (5 bases). CDR1 SGHTA and CDR2 FQGTGA come from the germline V gene. The length of the CDR3 is 13 residues. V lost 3 bases and J lost 8, with 13 bases in between. The CDR3 protein is CASSLQGRGGYTF. The CDR3 nucleotides read TGTGCCAGCAGCTTGCAGGGTCGAGGAGGCTACACCTTC.

The chain links TRBV24-1 to TRBJ2-3; 12 nucleotides line up with TRBD1. V gave up 4 bases and J gave up 4 bases; unmatched junction bases: 8. The germline CDR1 and CDR2 sequences are KGHDR and SFDVKD. CDR3 length: 17 amino acids. This CDR3 reads CATSDLRDRGRPDTQYF. Written as DNA, the CDR3 is TGTGCCACCAGTGACCTGAGGGACAGGGGGCGCCCAGATACGCAGTATTTT.

The chain combines TRBV20-1 with TRBJ2-3; D remains ambiguous. Trimming pared 6 bases from V and 5 bases from J, leaving 9 bases between. This CDR3 contains 11 residues. Per the germline V gene, CDR1 is DFQATT and CDR2 is SNEGSKA (reference sequence). The CDR3 here is CSAIARDTQYF. The CDR3 bases are TGCAGTGCCATAGCTAGAGATACGCAGTATTTT.

This chain connects TRBV2 to TRBJ2-7, with D possibly TRBD1 on 5 matching bases. The CDR3 sequence is 13 residues long. V lost 11 bases and J 2 bases, leaving 16 bases between the germline ends. The V gene's germline CDR1 is SNHLY and CDR2 FYNNEI. The CDR3 reads CAARVRGPYEQYF. The CDR3 coding sequence is TGTGCCGCAAGGGTTAGGGGCCCCTACGAGCAGTACTTC. Full variable domain (missing parts from reference TRBV2 and TRBJ2-7): EPEVTQTPSHQVTQMGQEVILRCVPISNHLYFYWYRQILGQKVEFLVSFYNNEISEKSEIFDDQFSVERPDGSNFTLKIRSTKLEDSAMYFCAARVRGPYEQYFGPGTRLTVT.

The chain combines TRBV28 with TRBJ2-7; D gene ambiguous. V lost 2 bases to trimming and J lost 3 bases, with 5 bases between them. Per germline, CDR1 MDHEN and CDR2 SYDVKM. The CDR3 has 12 residues. In DNA form, the CDR3 reads TGTGCCAGCAGTTTAATAGTCTACGAGCAGTACTTC. Translation gives CASSLIVYEQYF.

J is TRBJ1-6 and V is TRBV19; tentatively, D is TRBD1 (5 bases). Germline CDR1 and CDR2: LNHDA and SQIVND (reference sequence). The CDR3 is 17 amino acids. V lost 9 bases, J lost 0 bases, and 18 bases lay in between. Here the CDR3 reads CASRAADSSSYNSPLHF. The DNA of the CDR3 is TGTGCCAGCAGGGCGGCAGACAGTAGCTCCTATAATTCACCCCTCCACTTT.

The chain has TRBV5-4 and TRBJ1-2, with D unresolved. V was shortened by 5 bases and J by 1 base, with 12 bases between the two germline ends. Germline CDR1 and CDR2: SGHNT and YYREEE (reference sequence). This CDR3 is built from 14 residues. Here the CDR3 reads CASRMWEGNYGYTF. The CDR3 DNA follows: TGTGCCAGCAGGATGTGGGAGGGTAACTATGGCTACACCTTC.

J is TRBJ2-2 and V is TRBV2, with 11 bases that match TRBD1. The CDR3 covers 14 residues. CDR1 and CDR2 from the germline V gene are SNHLY and FYNNEI. V was pared by 7 bases and J by 6 bases, with 4 bases of the junction left unmatched. The CDR3 here is CASTGQGGAGELFF. CDR3 sequence (DNA): TGTGCCAGCACGGGACAGGGGGGAGCCGGGGAGCTGTTTTTT.